Listed below are T cell receptor beta chains from one sample, sequenced in a study of T cell clonotyping in hematopoietic cell transplantation. Libraries were prepared by immunoSEQ multiplex PCR; TCRdb keeps only in-frame clonotypes and omits some of them. The table has approximately 9,000 clones, about three quarters seen once. Source: peripheral blood mononuclear cells, taken 180 days after allogeneic stem cell transplant. These TCRs come from a female patient aged 50-60 years who had an allogeneic stem cell transplant from a related donor, so the T cells may come from the graft donor. Some clones in this sample may be carry-over from other donors' samples. CDR3s leave out the opening cysteine and the closing phenylalanine or tryptophan. A row's size may be missing; if present it is once, few, many or a size class.

abundance,len,j_gene,v_gene,CDR3aa
NA,11,TRBJ2-3,TRBV13,ATGADPTDTQY
NA,10,TRBJ2-2,TRBV30,AWSGGPGELF
NA,10,TRBJ1-6,TRBV30,AWSVRNGPLH
once,12,TRBJ1-2,TRBV7-9,ASSFAGRGYGYT
few,12,TRBJ1-6,TRBV27,ASSSRQWNSPLH
NA,12,TRBJ2-7,TRBV9,ASSVGNRGYEQY
once,11,TRBJ2-2,TRBV6-5,ASSYPGTGELF
NA,16,TRBJ1-3,TRBV11-2,ASSLSSGTGTKRNTIY
NA,13,TRBJ2-3,TRBV6-4,ASKRQGGRTDTQY
NA,13,TRBJ2-7,TRBV6-1,ASSEAPTGAYEQY
NA,14,TRBJ2-3,TRBV4-3,ASSQDPGTAPAVGY
NA,12,TRBJ2-2,TRBV5-6,ASSFTGRTGELF
NA,14,TRBJ1-5,TRBV30,AWSPGQGGSGQPQH
NA,13,TRBJ1-3,TRBV14,ASSQTTSSGNTIY
NA,13,TRBJ1-2,TRBV9,ASSATGGSLYGYT
NA,11,TRBJ1-2,TRBV6-5,ASSYSLGNGYT
NA,11,TRBJ2-7,TRBV5-6,ASSLSADYEQY
NA,11,TRBJ1-2,TRBV15,ATSREVNYGYT
NA,13,TRBJ2-7,TRBV28,ASSSGGTNDYEQY
NA,10,TRBJ1-1,TRBV29-1,SVDGLDTEAF
NA,11,TRBJ1-1,TRBV28,ASRILFETEAF
NA,13,TRBJ2-4,TRBV28,ASSFDDSLKNIQY
NA,12,TRBJ2-1,TRBV30,AWRRGGAYNEQF
NA,14,TRBJ1-5,TRBV19,ASSTRLTGGNQPQH
NA,13,TRBJ2-7,TRBV19,ASRPGQDPSYEQY
NA,15,TRBJ1-3,TRBV23-1,ASSPSPDRVPGNTIY
few,12,TRBJ1-6,TRBV6-5,ASSSPGNNSPLH
NA,11,TRBJ1-5,TRBV7-2,ASSLQAGQPQH
NA,13,TRBJ1-1,TRBV6-5,ASRFDPTWGTEAF
NA,11,TRBJ2-5,TRBV19,ASSIAAQETQY